Detailed here is one TCR beta chain. These data belong to a study of blood T cell repertoires in COVID-19. Background on the study: The cDNA or gDNA used as material had been derived from T cells, B-cell-depleted T cells, or PBMCs.

In the original workflow: Estimated nucleated cell counts came from reference gene primer amplification. This table comes from immunoSEQ multiplex PCR, and its TCRdb copy is limited to in-frame clones, with some not included. The V and J calls and clone size are taken from that table; D and trimming were inferred from the DNA. The sample contains approximately 400,000 clones, approximately 88% of which appear only once. V was clipped by 4 bases and J by 6 bases, with 21 bases between them. The germline CDR1 and CDR2 sequences are LNHDA and SQIVND (reference sequence). The CDR3 spans 16 residues. The chain couples TRBV19 to TRBJ1-1, with D perhaps matching TRBD1 (6 bases). The clonotype originates from a man aged 40-49 years with acute or convalescent COVID-19. The sequencing input was peripheral blood. CDR3 bases: TGTGCCAGTAGTAAAGCGAGGGGGGGAAGATACGCTGAAGCTTTCTTT. As protein: CASSKARGGRYAEAFF.